These 29 T cell receptor beta chains were sequenced from one sample in a study of shared T cell receptors in the human thymus. Produced via immunoSEQ multiplex PCR; TCRdb's table is partial and in-frame only. This sample carries hundreds of thousands of clones, 80% to 90% of them seen once, and the ten largest clones take roughly 0.0086%. The sample also formed part of further work on human thymus T cells.

The sample consisted of thymocytes. These TCRs come from a boy under two years old with a congenital heart defect.

This chain connects TRBV28 to TRBJ1-2; D may be TRBD1 (5 bases). The V gene lost 7 bases and the J gene lost 8 bases, with 17 bases spanning the gap. The CDR3 has 13 amino acids. Germline-derived CDR1 and CDR2 are MDHEN and SYDVKM. As DNA, the CDR3 is TGTGCCAGCACGGAGACCAGGGTTGAGGGCTACACCTTC. Its protein is CASTETRVEGYTF.

The chain combines TRBV28 with TRBJ2-4; 11 nucleotides match TRBD1. CDR1 is MDHEN and CDR2 is SYDVKM in the germline V gene. V gave up 7 bases and J gave up 5 bases; unmatched junction bases: 7. CDR3 length: 15 residues. CDR3 sequence: CASNSPGQGENIQYF. CDR3 DNA sequence: TGTGCCAGCAACTCCCCGGGACAGGGGGAAAACATTCAGTACTTC.

The gene calls are TRBV5-6 and TRBJ1-4, with a possible D match to TRBD1 (5 bases). The V and J ends lost 2 bases and 7 bases respectively, with 12 bases between them. This CDR3 contains 14 residues. Germline V gene sequence: CDR1 SGHDT, CDR2 YYEEEE. The CDR3: CASSFVSGREKLFF. The CDR3 DNA sequence: TGTGCCAGCAGCTTTGTGTCAGGGCGTGAAAAACTGTTTTTT.

V usage is TRBV14 and J usage is TRBJ1-1, with 8 bases that match TRBD1. Unmatched junction bases numbered 12, after V lost 2 bases and J lost 4 bases. The CDR3 is 17 amino acids. Looked up from germline, CDR1 is SGHDN and CDR2 is FVKESK. Here the CDR3 DNA reads TGTGCCAGCAGCCAACCGCTGAAGTTGGACAGGGCCACTGAAGCTTTCTTT. Translated, it gives CASSQPLKLDRATEAFF.

The rearrangement uses TRBV29-1 and TRBJ2-7; no clear D gene. Germline V gene data show CDR1 as SQVTM and CDR2 as ANQGSEA. Deletions cut 6 bases from V and 3 bases from J, with 15 bases between. This CDR3 spans 13 amino acids. The CDR3 protein is CSVVQDLGYEQYF. CDR3 DNA sequence: TGCAGCGTCGTCCAGGATTTGGGCTACGAGCAGTACTTC.

J is TRBJ1-2 and V is TRBV6-6, with D maybe TRBD1 (6 bases). The ends were cut back, 6 bases at V and 0 bases at J, with 11 bases in the middle. The CDR3 length is 14 residues. Germline CDR1 is MNHNY and CDR2 is SVGAGI (reference sequence). CDR3 loop: CASSRGSSNYGYTF. The CDR3 region has the DNA TGTGCCAGCAGCAGGGGTTCATCTAACTATGGCTACACCTTC.

The V call is TRBV4-1, the J call TRBJ1-1; TRBD1 matches 8 bases. Germline CDR1 is MGHRA and CDR2 is YSYEKL. The CDR3 contains 15 residues. Losses at the gene ends were 0 bases for V and 5 bases for J; bases not matched to a gene: 5. CDR3 nucleotide sequence: TGCGCCAGCAGCCAAGACCCACAGGGGGATACTGAAGCTTTCTTT. Its protein product is CASSQDPQGDTEAFF.

The CDR3 loop is CASSQETGARNTEAFF. In DNA form, the CDR3 reads TGCGCCAGCAGCCAGGAAACAGGGGCCCGGAACACTGAAGCTTTCTTT. This chain joins TRBV4-1 and TRBJ1-1, with TRBD1 identical over 7 bases. The J segment lost 1 base and the V segment lost 3 bases, leaving 8 bases of the junction unmatched. Germline lookup yields CDR1 MGHRA and CDR2 YSYEKL. This CDR3 is 16 amino acids long.

This clone is a singleton in its sample. The chain employs TRBV2 and TRBJ1-2, with TRBD1 matching 7 bases. The CDR3 has 15 amino acids. The germline gives CDR1 SNHLY, CDR2 FYNNEI. V shed 1 base and J 4 bases; nucleotides not matched to a gene: 6. CDR3 amino acids: CASSEGGGAGYGYTF. The CDR3 nucleotides read TGTGCCAGCAGTGAAGGAGGGGGCGCGGGCTATGGCTACACCTTC.

The rearrangement uses TRBV25-1 and TRBJ1-5; D possibly corresponds to TRBD1 (6 bases). In germline, CDR1 is MGHDK, CDR2 SYGVNS. The V end was cut by 2 bases, the J end by 5 bases, with 13 bases between. The length of the CDR3 is 15 residues. CDR3 in amino acids: CASSEGGGADQPQHF. The CDR3, as DNA: TGTGCCAGCAGTGAAGGCGGGGGCGCCGATCAGCCCCAGCATTTT.

The V call is TRBV11-2, the J call TRBJ2-3; 7 nucleotides match TRBD1. The J segment lost 8 bases and the V segment lost 4 bases, leaving 15 bases of the junction unmatched. CDR3 length: 16 residues. Germline CDR1 reads SGHAT; CDR2 reads FQNNGV. This CDR3 reads CASSSRLGGLSGTQYF. In DNA, the CDR3 is TGTGCCAGCAGCTCCAGATTAGGGGGCCTTAGTGGTACGCAGTATTTT.

The rearrangement uses TRBV4-3 and TRBJ1-1; D is undetermined. V dropped 0 bases and J dropped 1 base, with 9 bases sitting between them. Germline V gene sequence: CDR1 LGHNA, CDR2 YSLEER. The CDR3 length is 15 residues. The CDR3 loop reads CASSQDAGKNTEAFF. The DNA of the CDR3 is TGCGCCAGCAGCCAAGACGCCGGGAAGAACACTGAAGCTTTCTTT.

The J gene is TRBJ2-3, the V gene TRBV11-2; 7 nucleotides line up with TRBD2. The CDR3 consists of 18 residues. CDR1 and CDR2 from the germline V gene are SGHAT and FQNNGV. With V trimmed by 2 bases and J by 2 bases, 13 bases remained unmatched. The CDR3 DNA is TGTGCCAGCAGCTTACGCTGGGCTAGCGGAATTTTCACAGATACGCAGTATTTT. It encodes CASSLRWASGIFTDTQYF.

The V and J genes are TRBV25-1 and TRBJ2-6; TRBD1 matches 7 bases. Germline V gene data show CDR1 as MGHDK and CDR2 as SYGVNS. V was clipped by 2 bases and J by 2 bases; unmatched bases: 9. The CDR3 totals 18 residues. The CDR3 bases are TGTGCCAGCAGTGAAAAACCCCTAACAGGGGCTGGGGCCAACGTCCTGACTTTC. Amino acids: CASSEKPLTGAGANVLTF.

The rearrangement links TRBV19 to TRBJ2-5, with a tentative D call TRBD1 (6 bases). The CDR3 runs to 15 residues. Germline loops: CDR1 LNHDA, CDR2 SQIVND (reference sequence). V was clipped by 7 bases and J by 0 bases, with 15 bases between them. CDR3 residues: CASTGSGHYQETQYF. DNA of the CDR3: TGTGCCAGTACCGGATCGGGACATTACCAAGAGACCCAGTACTTC.

The chain joins TRBV7-9 to TRBJ2-7; possibly TRBD2 for D (6 bases). CDR3 length: 19 amino acids. Trimming left V 5 bases short and J 3 bases short, with 29 bases between. Germline V gene lookup returns CDR1 SEHNR and CDR2 FQNEAQ (reference sequence). CDR3 in DNA: TGTGCCAGCAGCCGGAGGGCGGGTGAGGGAGAGCCCCGAGACTACGAGCAGTACTTC. It is translated as CASSRRAGEGEPRDYEQYF. Complete variable domain (other parts from reference TRBV7-9 and TRBJ2-7): DTGVSQNPRHKITKRGQNVTFRCDPISEHNRLYWYRQTLGQGPEFLTYFQNEAQLEKSRLLSDRFSAERPKGSFSTLEIQRTEQGDSAMYLCASSRRAGEGEPRDYEQYFGPGTRLTVT.

The V call is TRBV2, the J call TRBJ1-1, with a tentative D call TRBD1 (5 bases). Trimming took off 5 bases at V and 6 bases at J, with 19 bases between the two ends. The CDR3 extends over 15 amino acids. Germline V lookup: CDR1 SNHLY, CDR2 FYNNEI. The CDR3 DNA reads TGTGCCAGCAGTATCTCGCGGGGCAAGCCATCTGAAGCTTTCTTT. Protein: CASSISRGKPSEAFF.

The rearrangement links TRBV29-1 to TRBJ1-2; 12 positions match TRBD1. The CDR3 runs 13 residues. From germline, CDR1 is SQVTM and CDR2 ANQGSEA. Trimming cost V 7 bases and J 4 bases; bases outside gene matches: 4. The DNA of the CDR3 is TGCAGCGGGGACAGGGGGCCAGGCTATGGCTACACCTTC. Encoded protein: CSGDRGPGYGYTF. The full variable domain, with the rest looked up from reference TRBV29-1 and TRBJ1-2, is SAVISQKPSRDICQRGTSLTIQCQVDSQVTMMFWYRQQPGQSLTLIATANQGSEATYESGFVIDKFPISRPNLTFSTLTVSNMSPEDSSIYLCSGDRGPGYGYTFGSGTRLTVV.

This clone has only a few counts. The CDR3 here is CASSAGEYF. In DNA form, the CDR3 reads TGTGCCAGCAGCGCGGGGGAGTACTTC. The V and J genes are TRBV9 and TRBJ2-7, with TRBD2 as a possible D gene (6 bases). The germline gives CDR1 SGDLS, CDR2 YYNGEE. V was shortened by 3 bases and J by 11 bases, with 6 bases between the two germline ends. The length of the CDR3 is 9 residues.

This clone was found once. The rearrangement links TRBV28 to TRBJ1-1; TRBD1 matches at 7 bases. The V gene's germline CDR1 is MDHEN and CDR2 SYDVKM. The length of the CDR3 is 15 residues. The ends lost 3 bases at V and 0 bases at J; junction bases unmatched: 4. DNA for the CDR3: TGTGCCAGCAGTTTTCCGGGACAGATGAACACTGAAGCTTTCTTT. Translating gives CASSFPGQMNTEAFF.

The chain is built from TRBV28 and TRBJ1-2; D not certain. Trimming took off 6 bases at V and 1 base at J, with 18 bases between the two ends. In germline, CDR1 is MDHEN, CDR2 SYDVKM. This CDR3 contains 16 residues. The CDR3 is CASRPPGDTSNYGYTF. CDR3 DNA sequence: TGTGCCAGCAGACCGCCGGGAGACACCAGTAACTATGGCTACACCTTC.

This clone was observed a handful of times. The V gene is TRBV27, the J gene TRBJ2-3; D is possibly TRBD1 (6 bases). The CDR3 has 16 amino acids. V was clipped by 5 bases and J by 1 base, with 16 bases between them. The germline gives CDR1 MNHEY, CDR2 SMNVEV (reference sequence). The CDR3 spells CASSPDSGGGTDTQYF. In DNA, the CDR3 is TGTGCCAGCAGTCCGGACAGTGGAGGAGGCACAGATACGCAGTATTTT.

The V and J genes are TRBV27 and TRBJ2-3; D may be TRBD2 (5 bases). The CDR3 is made up of 14 amino acids. V was trimmed by 3 bases and J by 2 bases, leaving 9 bases between them. Germline V gene lookup returns CDR1 MNHEY and CDR2 SMNVEV (reference sequence). This CDR3 reads CASSFPGDTDTQYF. The CDR3 nucleotides read TGTGCCAGCAGTTTCCCCGGGGACACAGATACGCAGTATTTT.

The V and J genes are TRBV30 and TRBJ1-1, with no clear D. Trimming removed 4 bases from V and 1 base from J, with 22 bases in between. In germline, CDR1 is GTSNPN, CDR2 SVGIG (reference sequence). The length of the CDR3 is 17 residues. CDR3 DNA sequence: TGTGCCTGGAATGAGGAGGTTCCGCCGACACCGAACACTGAAGCTTTCTTT. Translated: CAWNEEVPPTPNTEAFF. Full variable domain (remainder filled in from reference TRBV30 and TRBJ1-1): SQTIHQWPATLVQPVGSPLSLECTVEGTSNPNLYWYRQAAGRGLQLLFYSVGIGQISSEVPQNLSASRPQDRQFILSSKKLLLSDSGFYLCAWNEEVPPTPNTEAFFGQGTRLTVV.

The chain is built from TRBV14 and TRBJ2-3; TRBD2 agrees at 8 bases. The germline V gene encodes CDR1 SGHDN and CDR2 FVKESK. The CDR3 sequence is 18 residues long. V dropped 3 bases and J dropped 0; count of bases not matched to a gene: 11. CDR3 protein: CASSHRRKLAESTDTQYF. The CDR3, as DNA: TGTGCCAGCAGCCATCGGCGCAAACTAGCGGAAAGCACAGATACGCAGTATTTT. Complete variable domain (other parts from reference TRBV14 and TRBJ2-3): EAGVTQFPSHSVIEKGQTVTLRCDPISGHDNLYWYRRVMGKEIKFLLHFVKESKQDESGMPNNRFLAERTGGTYSTLKVQPAELEDSGVYFCASSHRRKLAESTDTQYFGPGTRLTVL.

The J gene is TRBJ2-5, the V gene TRBV5-6; maybe TRBD2 (6 bases). V dropped 6 bases and J dropped 1 base, with 25 bases sitting between them. The CDR3 is 18 residues long. CDR1 is SGHDT, CDR2 YYEEEE, per germline. CDR3 protein: CASTRVLATRGGQETQYF. CDR3 coding DNA: TGTGCCAGCACCCGGGTTCTAGCGACACGAGGAGGCCAAGAGACCCAGTACTTC.

The chain uses TRBV27 and TRBJ2-7, with a tentative D call TRBD1 (6 bases). CDR1 and CDR2 from the germline V gene are MNHEY and SMNVEV (reference sequence). The CDR3 consists of 14 residues. The V end lost 5 bases, the J end lost 3 bases, and 14 bases lay between the germline ends. CDR3 DNA: TGTGCCAGCAGTCATAAGGACAGCCTCTACGAGCAGTACTTC. It translates to CASSHKDSLYEQYF.

This sequence joins TRBV6-4 and TRBJ1-1; D is uncertain. The V and J ends lost 2 bases and 2 bases respectively, with 6 bases between them. The CDR3 totals 13 residues. The germline CDR1 and CDR2 sequences are MRHNA and SNTAGT. The CDR3 protein is CASSDGRNTEAFF. DNA of the CDR3: TGTGCCAGCAGTGACGGCAGAAACACTGAAGCTTTCTTT.

The chain combines TRBV28 with TRBJ2-7; D perhaps matches TRBD1 (6 bases). The germline V gene has CDR1 MDHEN and CDR2 SYDVKM. The CDR3 has 14 amino acids. Trimming left V 2 bases short and J 5 bases short, with 13 bases between. In DNA, the CDR3 is TGTGCCAGCAGTTTACCTGGCAGGGGCGACGAGCAGTACTTC. Residues: CASSLPGRGDEQYF.